This T cell receptor (beta chain) appears in the sequencing data of a study of T cells of healthy individuals. The CDR3 totals 16 residues. Germline CDR1 and CDR2: ENHRY and SYGVKD. Trimming cost V 2 bases and J 5 bases; bases outside gene matches: 10. Via MiXCR, TCRdb re-called the 5' RACE reads, giving one row per CDR3 protein. The sample contains about 53,000 distinct CDR3 sequences, approximately 14% of which appear only once. This clonotype was observed at least ten times. The sequence derives from a human donor in good health. The chain links TRBV10-3 to TRBJ2-5; 8 bases fit TRBD1. The CDR3 DNA sequence: TGTGCCATCAGTGAGATGAAACCAGGGGGCGGGGAGACCCAGTACTTC. Protein sequence: CAISEMKPGGGETQYF.